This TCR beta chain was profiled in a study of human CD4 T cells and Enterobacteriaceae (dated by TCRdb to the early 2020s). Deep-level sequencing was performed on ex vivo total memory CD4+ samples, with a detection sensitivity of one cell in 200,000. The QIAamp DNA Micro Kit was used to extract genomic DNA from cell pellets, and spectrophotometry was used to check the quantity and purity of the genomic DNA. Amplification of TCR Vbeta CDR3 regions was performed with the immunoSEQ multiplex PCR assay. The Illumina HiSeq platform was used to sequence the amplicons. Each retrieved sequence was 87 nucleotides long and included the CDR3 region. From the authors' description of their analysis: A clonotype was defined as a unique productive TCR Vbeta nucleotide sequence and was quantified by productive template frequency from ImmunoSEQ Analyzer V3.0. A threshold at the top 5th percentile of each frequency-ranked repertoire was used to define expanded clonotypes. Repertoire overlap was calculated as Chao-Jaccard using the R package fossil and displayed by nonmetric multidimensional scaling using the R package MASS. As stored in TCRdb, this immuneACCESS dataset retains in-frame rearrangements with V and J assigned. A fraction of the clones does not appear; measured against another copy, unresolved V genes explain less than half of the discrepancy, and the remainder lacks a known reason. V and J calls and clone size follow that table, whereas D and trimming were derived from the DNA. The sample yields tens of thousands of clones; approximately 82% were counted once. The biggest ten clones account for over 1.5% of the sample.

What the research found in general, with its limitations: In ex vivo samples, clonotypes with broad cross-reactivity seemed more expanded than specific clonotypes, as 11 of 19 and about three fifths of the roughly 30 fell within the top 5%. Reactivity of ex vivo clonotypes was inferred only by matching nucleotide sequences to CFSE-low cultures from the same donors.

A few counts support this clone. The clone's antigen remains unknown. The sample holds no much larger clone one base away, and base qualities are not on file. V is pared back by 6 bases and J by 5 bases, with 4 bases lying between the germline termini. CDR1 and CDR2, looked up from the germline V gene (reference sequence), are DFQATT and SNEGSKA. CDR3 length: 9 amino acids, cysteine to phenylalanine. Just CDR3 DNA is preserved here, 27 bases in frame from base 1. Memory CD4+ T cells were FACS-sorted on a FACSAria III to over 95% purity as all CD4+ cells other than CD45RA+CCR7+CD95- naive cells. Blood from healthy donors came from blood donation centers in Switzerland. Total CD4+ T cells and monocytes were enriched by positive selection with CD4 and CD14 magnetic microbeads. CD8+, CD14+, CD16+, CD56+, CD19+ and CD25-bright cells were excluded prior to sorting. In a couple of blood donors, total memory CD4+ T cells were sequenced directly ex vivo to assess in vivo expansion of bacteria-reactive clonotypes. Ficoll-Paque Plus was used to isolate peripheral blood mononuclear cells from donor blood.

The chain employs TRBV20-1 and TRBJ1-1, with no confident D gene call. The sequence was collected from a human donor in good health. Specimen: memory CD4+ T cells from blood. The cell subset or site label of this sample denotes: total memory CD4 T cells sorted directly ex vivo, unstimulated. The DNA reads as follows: TGCAGTGCGGGAACTGAAGCTTTCTTT. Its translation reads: CSAGTEAFF.